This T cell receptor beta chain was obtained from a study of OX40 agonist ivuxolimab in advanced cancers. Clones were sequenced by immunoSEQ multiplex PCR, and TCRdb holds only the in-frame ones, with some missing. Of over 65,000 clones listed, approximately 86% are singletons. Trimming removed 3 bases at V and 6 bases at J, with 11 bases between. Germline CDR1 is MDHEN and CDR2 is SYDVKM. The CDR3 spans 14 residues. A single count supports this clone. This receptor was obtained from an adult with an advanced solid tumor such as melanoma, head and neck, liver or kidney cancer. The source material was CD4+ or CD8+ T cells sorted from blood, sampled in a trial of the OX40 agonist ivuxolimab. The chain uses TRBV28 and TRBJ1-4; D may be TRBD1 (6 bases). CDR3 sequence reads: CASSFGGHDEKLFF. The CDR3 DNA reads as TGTGCCAGCAGTTTCGGGGGGCATGATGAAAAACTGTTTTTT.